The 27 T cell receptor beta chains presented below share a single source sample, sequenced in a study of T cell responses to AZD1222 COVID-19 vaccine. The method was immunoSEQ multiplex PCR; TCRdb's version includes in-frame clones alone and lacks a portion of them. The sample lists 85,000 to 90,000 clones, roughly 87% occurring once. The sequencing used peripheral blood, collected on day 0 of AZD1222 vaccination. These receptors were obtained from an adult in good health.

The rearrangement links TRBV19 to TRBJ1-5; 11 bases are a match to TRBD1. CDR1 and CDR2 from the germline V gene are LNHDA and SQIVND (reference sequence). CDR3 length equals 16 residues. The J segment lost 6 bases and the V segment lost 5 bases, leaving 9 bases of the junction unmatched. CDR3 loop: CASSLLDRGQAQPQHF. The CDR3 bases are TGTGCCAGTAGTCTACTGGACAGGGGGCAGGCTCAGCCCCAGCATTTT.

In nucleotides, the CDR3 is TGTGCCAGCAGCACTCCGAACTATGGCTACACCTTC. Translation gives CASSTPNYGYTF. V is TRBV7-2 and J is TRBJ1-2; D remains unclear. Germline V gene lookup returns CDR1 SGHTA and CDR2 FQGNSA. The V end lost 5 bases, the J end lost 2 bases, and 6 bases lay between the germline ends. The CDR3 length is 12 residues.

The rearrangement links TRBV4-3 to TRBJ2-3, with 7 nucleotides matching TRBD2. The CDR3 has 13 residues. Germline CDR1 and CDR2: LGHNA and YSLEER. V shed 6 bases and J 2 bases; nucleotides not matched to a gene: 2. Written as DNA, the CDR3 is TGCGCCAGCAGTGCGGGGGTCACAGATACGCAGTATTTT. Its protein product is CASSAGVTDTQYF.

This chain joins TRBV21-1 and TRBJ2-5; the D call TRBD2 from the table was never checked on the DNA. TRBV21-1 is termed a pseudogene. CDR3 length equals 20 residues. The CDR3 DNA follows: TGTGCCAGCAGTAAAAGGACCCACCGGAATGCAAACGAGACTAAAGAGACCCAGTACTTC. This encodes CASSKRTHRNANETKETQYF.

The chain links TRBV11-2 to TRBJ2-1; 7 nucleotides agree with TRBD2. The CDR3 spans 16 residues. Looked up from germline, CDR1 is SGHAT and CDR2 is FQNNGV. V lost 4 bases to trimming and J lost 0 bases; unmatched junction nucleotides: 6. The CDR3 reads CASSSRAGVSYNEQFF. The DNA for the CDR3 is TGTGCCAGCAGCTCCCGGGCGGGAGTCTCCTACAATGAGCAGTTCTTC.

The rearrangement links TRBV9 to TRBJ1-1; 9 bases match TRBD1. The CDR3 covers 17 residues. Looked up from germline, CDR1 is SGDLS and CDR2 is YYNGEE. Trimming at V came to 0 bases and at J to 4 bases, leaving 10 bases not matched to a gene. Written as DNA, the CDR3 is TGTGCCAGCAGCGTAGGCCCGCCGGGACAGGGAGGCACTGAAGCTTTCTTT. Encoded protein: CASSVGPPGQGGTEAFF.

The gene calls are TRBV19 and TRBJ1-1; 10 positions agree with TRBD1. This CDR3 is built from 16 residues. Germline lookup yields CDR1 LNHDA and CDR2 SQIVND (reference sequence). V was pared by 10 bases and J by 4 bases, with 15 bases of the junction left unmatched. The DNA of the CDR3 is TGTGCCATGCACCGGGACAGGGGATTTGGACGCACTGAAGCTTTCTTT. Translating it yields CAMHRDRGFGRTEAFF.

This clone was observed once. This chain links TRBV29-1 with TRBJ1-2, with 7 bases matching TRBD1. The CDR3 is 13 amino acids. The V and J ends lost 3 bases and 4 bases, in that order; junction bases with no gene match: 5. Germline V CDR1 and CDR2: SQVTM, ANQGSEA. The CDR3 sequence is CSVERGLGYGYTF. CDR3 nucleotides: TGCAGCGTTGAGAGGGGGCTGGGCTATGGCTACACCTTC.

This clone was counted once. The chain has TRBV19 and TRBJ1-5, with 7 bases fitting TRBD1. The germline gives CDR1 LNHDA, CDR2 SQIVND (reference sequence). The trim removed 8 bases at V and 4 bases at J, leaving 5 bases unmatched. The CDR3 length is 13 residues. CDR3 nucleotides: TGTGCCAGTCAGGGACAGCTAAATCAGCCCCAGCATTTT. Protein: CASQGQLNQPQHF.

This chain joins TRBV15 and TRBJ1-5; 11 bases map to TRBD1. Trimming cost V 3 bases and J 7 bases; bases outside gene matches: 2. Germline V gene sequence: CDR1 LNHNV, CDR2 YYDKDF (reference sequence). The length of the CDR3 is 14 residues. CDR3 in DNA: TGTGCCACCAGCAGGGACAGGGGGCGACAGCCCCAGCATTTT. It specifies CATSRDRGRQPQHF.

This CDR3 is CASSAAGTGGYEQYF. The CDR3 coding sequence is TGTGCCAGCAGCGCAGCTGGGACAGGGGGTTACGAGCAGTACTTC. The chain recombines TRBV7-9 with TRBJ2-7; TRBD1 aligns across 11 bases. The CDR3 is 15 residues long. The germline CDR1 and CDR2 sequences are SEHNR and FQNEAQ (reference sequence). The trim removed 5 bases at V and 4 bases at J, leaving 7 bases unmatched.

The CDR3 DNA is TGTGCCAGCAGCCCCAGTAGGGGGCCGAGCGGGGAGCTGTTTTTT. Protein: CASSPSRGPSGELFF. The rearrangement joins TRBV21-1 to TRBJ2-2; the listed D gene, TRBD1, was not tested against the DNA. TRBV21-1 is listed as a pseudogene. The CDR3 is 15 residues long.

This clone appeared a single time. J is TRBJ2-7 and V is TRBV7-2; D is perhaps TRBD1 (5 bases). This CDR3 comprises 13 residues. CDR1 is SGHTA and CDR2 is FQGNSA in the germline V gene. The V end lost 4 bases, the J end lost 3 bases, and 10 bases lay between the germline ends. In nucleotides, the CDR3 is TGTGCCAGCAGCTCCGCAGGGATCTACGAGCAGTACTTC. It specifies CASSSAGIYEQYF.

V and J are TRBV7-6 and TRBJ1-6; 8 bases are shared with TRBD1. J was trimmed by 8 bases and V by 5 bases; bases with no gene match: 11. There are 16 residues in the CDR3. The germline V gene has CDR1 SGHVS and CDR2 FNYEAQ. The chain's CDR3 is CASSLRGPQGYSPLHF. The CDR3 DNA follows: TGTGCCAGCAGCCTCAGGGGGCCCCAAGGGTATTCACCCCTCCACTTT.

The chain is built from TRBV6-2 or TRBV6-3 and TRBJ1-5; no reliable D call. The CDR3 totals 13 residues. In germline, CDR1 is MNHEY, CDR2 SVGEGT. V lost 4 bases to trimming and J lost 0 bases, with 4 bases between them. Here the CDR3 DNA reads TGTGCCAGCAGTTGGGGTAGCAATCAGCCCCAGCATTTT. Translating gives CASSWGSNQPQHF.

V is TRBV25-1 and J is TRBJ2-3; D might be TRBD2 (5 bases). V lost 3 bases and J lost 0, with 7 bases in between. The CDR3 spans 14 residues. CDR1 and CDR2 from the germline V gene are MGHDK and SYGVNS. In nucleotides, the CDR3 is TGTGCCAGCAGTGACCAGCGGAGCACAGATACGCAGTATTTT. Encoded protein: CASSDQRSTDTQYF.

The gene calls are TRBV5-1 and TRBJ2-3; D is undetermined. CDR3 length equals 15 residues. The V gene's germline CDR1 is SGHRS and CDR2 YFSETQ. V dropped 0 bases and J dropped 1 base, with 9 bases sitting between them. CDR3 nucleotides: TGCGCCAGCAGCTTGGCGGAGCCGCGCACAGATACGCAGTATTTT. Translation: CASSLAEPRTDTQYF.

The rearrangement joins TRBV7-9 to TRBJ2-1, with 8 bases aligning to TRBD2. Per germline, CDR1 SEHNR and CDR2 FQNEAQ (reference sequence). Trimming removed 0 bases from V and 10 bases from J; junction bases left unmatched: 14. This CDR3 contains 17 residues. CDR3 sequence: CASSLAIAGSREREQFF. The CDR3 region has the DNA TGTGCCAGCAGCTTAGCGATAGCGGGGAGCCGGGAGAGAGAGCAGTTCTTC.

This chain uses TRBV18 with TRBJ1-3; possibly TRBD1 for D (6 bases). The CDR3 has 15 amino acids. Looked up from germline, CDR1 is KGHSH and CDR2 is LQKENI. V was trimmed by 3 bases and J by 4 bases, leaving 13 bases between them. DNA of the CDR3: TGTGCCAGCTCACCTAGCCGGACAGCCGGAAACACCATATATTTT. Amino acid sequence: CASSPSRTAGNTIYF.

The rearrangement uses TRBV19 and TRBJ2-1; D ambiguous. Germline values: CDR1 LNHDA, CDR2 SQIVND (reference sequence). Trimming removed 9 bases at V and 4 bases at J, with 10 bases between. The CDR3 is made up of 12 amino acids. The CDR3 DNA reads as TGTGCCAGCCGGACCTTATACAATGAGCAGTTCTTC. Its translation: CASRTLYNEQFF.

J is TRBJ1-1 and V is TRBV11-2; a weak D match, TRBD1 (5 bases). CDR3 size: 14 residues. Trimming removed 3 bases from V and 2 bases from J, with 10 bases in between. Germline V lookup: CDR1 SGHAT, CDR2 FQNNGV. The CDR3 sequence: CASSFVQGNTEAFF. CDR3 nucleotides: TGTGCCAGCAGCTTCGTCCAGGGAAACACTGAAGCTTTCTTT.

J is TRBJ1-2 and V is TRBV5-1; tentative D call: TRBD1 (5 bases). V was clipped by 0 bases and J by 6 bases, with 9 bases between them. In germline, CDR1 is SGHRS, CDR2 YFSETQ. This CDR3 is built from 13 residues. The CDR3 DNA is TGCGCCAGCAGCTTGGAGACAGTGGATGGCTACACCTTC. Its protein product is CASSLETVDGYTF.

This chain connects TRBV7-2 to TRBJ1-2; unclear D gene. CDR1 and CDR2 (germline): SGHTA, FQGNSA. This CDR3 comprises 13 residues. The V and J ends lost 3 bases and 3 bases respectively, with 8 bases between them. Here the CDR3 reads CASSFEVDYGYTF. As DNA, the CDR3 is TGTGCCAGCAGCTTTGAAGTAGACTATGGCTACACCTTC.

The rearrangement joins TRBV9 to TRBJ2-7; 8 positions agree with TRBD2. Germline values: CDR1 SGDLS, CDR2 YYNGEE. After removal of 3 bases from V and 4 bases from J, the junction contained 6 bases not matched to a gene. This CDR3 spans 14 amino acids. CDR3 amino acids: CASSASGRGYEQYF. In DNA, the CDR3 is TGTGCCAGCAGCGCAAGCGGGAGAGGATACGAGCAGTACTTC.

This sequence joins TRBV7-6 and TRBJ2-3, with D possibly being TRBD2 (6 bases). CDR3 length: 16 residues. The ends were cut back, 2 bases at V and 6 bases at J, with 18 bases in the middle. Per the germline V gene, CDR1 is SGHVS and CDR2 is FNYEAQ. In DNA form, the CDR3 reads TGTGCCAGCAGCTTAAGGGCGGGGCTTAAGCTCGATACGCAGTATTTT. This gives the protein CASSLRAGLKLDTQYF.

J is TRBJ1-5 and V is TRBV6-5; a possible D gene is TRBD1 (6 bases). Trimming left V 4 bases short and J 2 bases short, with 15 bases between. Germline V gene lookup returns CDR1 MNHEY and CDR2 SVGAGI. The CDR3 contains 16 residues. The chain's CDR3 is CASSSGGGRGNQPQHF. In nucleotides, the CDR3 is TGTGCCAGCAGTTCCGGGGGGGGGCGCGGCAATCAGCCCCAGCATTTT.

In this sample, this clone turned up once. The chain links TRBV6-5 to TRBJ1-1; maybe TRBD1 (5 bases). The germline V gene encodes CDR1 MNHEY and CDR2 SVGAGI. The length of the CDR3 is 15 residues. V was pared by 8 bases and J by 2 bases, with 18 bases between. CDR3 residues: CASSAGGNINTEAFF. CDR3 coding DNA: TGTGCCAGCTCCGCGGGGGGGAACATCAACACTGAAGCTTTCTTT.